A single sample is the source of the 13 T cell receptor beta chains below, sequenced in a study of T cell clusters in autoimmune cytopenias. One tube held mixed TRB-A and TRB-B primer pools for touch-down PCR. Reprocessing the multiplex PCR reads, TCRdb reports a single entry for every CDR3 protein and omits DNA. In all, the sample yields approximately 11,000 distinct CDR3 sequences. Each sample's input was around 250 ng genomic DNA, 35,000 to 40,000 genome equivalents. These data were also filed under a second study, of T cell repertoires in aging, cancer and after chemotherapy.

The source material was peripheral blood. All receptors come from a human donor in good health.

V and J are TRBV5-1 and TRBJ1-3; the TCRdb D gene call, TRBD1, has no DNA to confirm it. Germline assignment: CDR1 SGHRS and CDR2 YFSETQ. This CDR3 is built from 14 residues. This CDR3 is CASSPGTAGNTIYF.

The genes are TRBV6-5 and TRBJ1-2; there is no DNA to check the TCRdb D call of TRBD1. The CDR3 consists of 14 residues. The germline V gene encodes CDR1 MNHEY and CDR2 SVGAGI. The CDR3 loop is CASSPTGGVYGYTF.

The chain couples TRBV6-5 to TRBJ2-1; as DNA is missing, the TRBD1 call by TCRdb cannot be tested. There are 13 residues in the CDR3. From germline, CDR1 is MNHEY and CDR2 SVGAGI. This chain's CDR3 is CSSSSPAGAEQFF.

The chain links TRBV6-1 to TRBJ2-1. Germline V gene data show CDR1 as MNHNS and CDR2 as SASEGT. This CDR3 spans 16 amino acids. The CDR3 loop reads CASSEAYTSSYNEQFF.

V gene TRBV19 combines with J gene TRBJ1-2; the TRBD1 assignment by TCRdb is unverifiable without DNA. Germline V gives CDR1 LNHDA, CDR2 SQIVND (reference sequence). The CDR3 consists of 16 residues. CDR3 in amino acids: CASSTRDSPADYGYTF.

The chain recombines TRBV5-5 with TRBJ2-7; TCRdb's D call of TRBD2 is untestable without DNA. CDR1 and CDR2 from the germline V gene are SGHKS and YYEKEE (reference sequence). The CDR3 is 15 residues long. The CDR3 spells CASTAGLAGVYEQYF.

The J gene is TRBJ1-1, the V gene TRBV7-2; absent DNA, TCRdb's TRBD1 call cannot be checked. The CDR3 has 15 residues. Looked up from germline, CDR1 is SGHTA and CDR2 is FQGNSA. CDR3 in amino acids: CASSLEGGLNTEAFF.

This chain links TRBV7-9 with TRBJ1-5. The CDR3 is 14 amino acids. Germline CDR1 is SEHNR and CDR2 is FQNEAQ (reference sequence). The chain's CDR3 is CASSARHRNQPQHF.

Judged by frequency, this clonotype is medium-sized (0.01 to 0.1%). This chain uses TRBV19 with TRBJ2-1. Germline CDR1 LNHDA, CDR2 SQIVND (reference sequence). This CDR3 region has 16 residues. CDR3 residues: CASSFTTSNSYNEQFF.

This chain links TRBV5-4 with TRBJ1-2; the D call of TRBD1 rests on TCRdb alone, since no DNA is present to check it. The CDR3 consists of 16 residues. Germline values: CDR1 SGHNT, CDR2 YYREEE (reference sequence). The CDR3 region is CASRGRDRASSYGYTF.

The chain employs TRBV5-1 and TRBJ2-3; TCRdb outputs TRBD2, but without DNA this stays unchecked. CDR3 length equals 15 residues. Germline V gives CDR1 SGHRS, CDR2 YFSETQ. CDR3 sequence: CASSSLAEGTDTQYF.

The chain has TRBV10-3 and TRBJ2-7; as DNA is missing, the TRBD2 call by TCRdb cannot be tested. The CDR3 runs to 16 residues. Germline V gene data show CDR1 as ENHRY and CDR2 as SYGVKD. CDR3 sequence: CAIATDLAGGTYEQYF.

The chain recombines TRBV30 with TRBJ1-1. From germline, CDR1 is GTSNPN and CDR2 SVGIG (reference sequence). The CDR3 runs 14 residues. CDR3: CAWSLGRTNTEAFF. The variable domain in full, with the rest retrieved from reference TRBV30 and TRBJ1-1, is SQTIHQWPATLVQPVGSPLSLECTVEGTSNPNLYWYRQAAGRGLQLLFYSVGIGQISSEVPQNLSASRPQDRQFILSSKKLLLSDSGFYLCAWSLGRTNTEAFFGQGTRLTVV.